This T cell receptor (beta chain) comes out of a study of cytomegalovirus exposure and HLA in healthy donors. 60 Vbeta and 13 Jbeta primers were used in PCR. The table came from immunoSEQ multiplex PCR; TCRdb's copy has only in-frame clones and leaves some out. Counted here are 200,000 or so clones, 60% to 85% occurring once; the ten biggest clones make up about a sixth. General study findings and limits: The authors enumerated roughly 180 TCR beta chains as linked to cytomegalovirus.

It was healthy bone marrow donors who served as donors. Germline values: CDR1 SSHAT, CDR2 FNYEAQ (reference sequence). The germline V and J ends were trimmed by 5 bases and 10 bases, with 17 bases remaining between them. The CDR3 covers 13 residues. This clone was observed a handful of times. The target antigen is unknown. The rearrangement links TRBV7-7 to TRBJ1-2; no reliable D call. Material: PBMCs. The receptor was derived from a man between 40 and 49 years old in good health and CMV-seronegative. The CDR3 nucleotides are TGTGCCAGCAGCCTCAGCGGCGGCCGGGACTACACCTTC. This sequence encodes CASSLSGGRDYTF. The full variable domain, completed using reference TRBV7-7 and TRBJ1-2, is GAGVSQSPRYKVTKRGQDVTLRCDPISSHATLYWYQQALGQGPEFLTYFNYEAQPDKSGLPSDRFSAERPEGSISTLTIQRTEQRDSAMYRCASSLSGGRDYTFGSGTRLTVV.